The sequence of this TCR beta chain was determined in a study of early stage breast cancer tumors. Looking at the study overall: ER+/PR+/HER2- status applied to about 70% of the 16 invasive breast tumors. Study observations and caveats: Commonly generated sequences made up most enriched TCRB sequences shared between patients.

Turning to this clone: The target antigen is unknown.

This table comes from immunoSEQ multiplex PCR, and its TCRdb copy is limited to in-frame clones, with some not included. The data contain fewer than 80,000 clones, roughly 80% of them singletons. V was clipped by 0 bases and J by 0 bases, with 6 bases between them. Looked up from germline, CDR1 is MNHEY and CDR2 is SVGAGI. The CDR3 runs 14 residues. V gene TRBV6-5 combines with J gene TRBJ2-7; D possibly corresponds to TRBD1 (5 bases). The sample taken for sequencing was blood. The sequence was collected from a person aged 40-50 years with breast cancer. Written as DNA, the CDR3 is TGTGCCAGCAGTTACTCCAGGGACTCCTACGAGCAGTACTTC. This gives the protein CASSYSRDSYEQYF.